This T cell receptor (beta chain) was recorded in a study of beta chain features in type 1 diabetes. About the research overall: When patients were set against healthy donors, age, gender and cell yields were similar. Study conclusions and caveats: The study found moderately but significantly shorter TCRB CDR3s in all four CD4+ subsets of Type 1 diabetes patients. Researchers reported that naive, central memory and Treg TCRB repertoires appeared more similar in patients than in healthy donors. Any HLA effect on TCRB rearrangement was left unresolved by small sub-analyses.

V shed 7 bases, J shed 7 bases, and the junction held 13 bases outside the gene matches. Germline CDR1 reads SQVTM; CDR2 reads ANQGSEA. The CDR3 runs to 13 residues. To note about this clone: Its antigen is unknown.

The sequenced template was cDNA made from the entire isolated RNA. TCRdb's table, derived via immunoSEQ multiplex PCR, lists solely in-frame clones and lacks some. This sample has under 250,000 clones; roughly a tenth occur once, and the top ten carry approximately 1.3%. Sequencing used central memory CD4+ T cells from blood. The rearrangement links TRBV29-1 to TRBJ2-7; 7 bases line up with TRBD2. The source is a young man in good health. The CDR3 DNA reads TGCAGCGCTTCCCGGGACTACCTTAGGGAGCAGTACTTC. This translates into CSASRDYLREQYF.